The entry that follows covers one T cell receptor (beta chain) sequence. This table comes from immunoSEQ multiplex PCR, and its TCRdb copy is limited to in-frame clones, with some not included. The data contain 400,000 to 450,000 clones, roughly 88% of them singletons. These data belong to a study of blood T cell repertoires in COVID-19. The germline V and J ends were trimmed by 3 bases and 10 bases, with 12 bases remaining between them. The CDR3 spans 12 residues. Germline CDR1 and CDR2: WNHNN and SYGVQD (reference sequence). Sample: peripheral blood. This sequence originates from a woman in her twenties or thirties with active or convalescent COVID-19. The chain couples TRBV10-1 to TRBJ1-1; D not resolved. This CDR3 is CASSESARGAFF. For the CDR3, the DNA is TGCGCCAGCAGTGAATCTGCCCGGGGAGCTTTCTTT.